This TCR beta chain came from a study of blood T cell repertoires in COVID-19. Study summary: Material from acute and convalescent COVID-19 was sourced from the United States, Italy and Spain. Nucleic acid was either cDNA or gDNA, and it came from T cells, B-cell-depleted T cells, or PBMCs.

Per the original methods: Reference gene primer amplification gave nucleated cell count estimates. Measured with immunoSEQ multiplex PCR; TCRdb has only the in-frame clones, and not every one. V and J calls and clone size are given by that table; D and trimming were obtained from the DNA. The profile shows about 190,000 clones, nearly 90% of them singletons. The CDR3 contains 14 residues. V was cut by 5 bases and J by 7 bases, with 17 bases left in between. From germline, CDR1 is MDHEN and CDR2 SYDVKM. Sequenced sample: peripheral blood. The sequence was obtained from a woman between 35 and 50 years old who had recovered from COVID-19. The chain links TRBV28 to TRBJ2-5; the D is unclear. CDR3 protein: CASSGLPWARTQYF. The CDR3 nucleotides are TGTGCCAGCAGTGGCCTACCGTGGGCAAGGACCCAGTACTTC.